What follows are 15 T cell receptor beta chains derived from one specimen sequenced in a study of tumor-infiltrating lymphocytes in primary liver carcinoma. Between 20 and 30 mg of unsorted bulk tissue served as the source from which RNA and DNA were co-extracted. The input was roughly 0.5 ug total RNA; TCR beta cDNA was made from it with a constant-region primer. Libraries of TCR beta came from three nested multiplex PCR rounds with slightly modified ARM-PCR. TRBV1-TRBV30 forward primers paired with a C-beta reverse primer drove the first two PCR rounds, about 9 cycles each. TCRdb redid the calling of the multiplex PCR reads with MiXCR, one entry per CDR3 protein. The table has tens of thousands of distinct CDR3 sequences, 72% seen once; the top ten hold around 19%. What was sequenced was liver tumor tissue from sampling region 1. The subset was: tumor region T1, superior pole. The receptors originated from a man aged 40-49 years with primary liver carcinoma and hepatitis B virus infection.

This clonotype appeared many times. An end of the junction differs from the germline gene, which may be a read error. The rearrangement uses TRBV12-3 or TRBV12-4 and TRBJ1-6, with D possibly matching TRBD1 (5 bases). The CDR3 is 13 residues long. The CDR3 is CAGSSLGDSPLHF. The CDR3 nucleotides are TGTGCCGGCAGTTCCCTAGGGGATTCACCCCTCCACTTT.

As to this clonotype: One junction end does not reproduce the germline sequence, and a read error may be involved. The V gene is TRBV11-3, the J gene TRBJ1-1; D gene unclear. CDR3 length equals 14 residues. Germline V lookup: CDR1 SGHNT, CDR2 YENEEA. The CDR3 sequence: CASNLTPMNTKAFF. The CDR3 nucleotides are TGTGCCAGCAATCTCACACCCATGAACACTAAAGCTTTCTTT.

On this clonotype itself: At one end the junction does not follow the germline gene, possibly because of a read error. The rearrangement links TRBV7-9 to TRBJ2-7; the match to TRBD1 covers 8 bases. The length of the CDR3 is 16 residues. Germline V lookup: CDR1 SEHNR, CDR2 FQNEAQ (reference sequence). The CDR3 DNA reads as TGTGACAGCAGCCGTTCCGGACAGGGAGTAATCTATGAGCTGTACTTC. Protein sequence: CDSSRSGQGVIYELYF.

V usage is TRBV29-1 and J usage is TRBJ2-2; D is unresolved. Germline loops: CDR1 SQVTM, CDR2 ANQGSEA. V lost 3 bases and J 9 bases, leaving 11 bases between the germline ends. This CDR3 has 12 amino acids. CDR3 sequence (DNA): TGCAGCGTTGACCACGGGCTCAGGGAGCTGTTTTTT. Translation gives CSVDHGLRELFF.

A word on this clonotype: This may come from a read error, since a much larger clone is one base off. The CDR3 region is CASTPGGGQSGNYGYTF. The CDR3 bases are TGTGCCAGCACCCCGGGTGGGGGGCAGTCGGGTAACTATGGCTACACCTTC. The chain uses TRBV28 and TRBJ1-2, with D possibly TRBD1 on 6 matching bases. The CDR3 covers 17 residues. The V end lost 7 bases, the J end lost 1 base, and 22 bases lay between the germline ends. Germline V gene data show CDR1 as MDHEN and CDR2 as SYDVKM.

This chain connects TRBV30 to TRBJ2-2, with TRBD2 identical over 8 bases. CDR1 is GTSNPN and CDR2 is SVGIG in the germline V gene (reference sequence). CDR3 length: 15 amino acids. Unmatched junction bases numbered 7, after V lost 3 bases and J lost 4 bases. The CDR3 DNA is TGTGCCTGGAGGGGGGAACTAGCGGCCACCGGGGAGCTGTTTTTT. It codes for CAWRGELAATGELFF. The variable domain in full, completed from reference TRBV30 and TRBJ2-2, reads SQTIHQWPATLVQPVGSPLSLECTVEGTSNPNLYWYRQAAGRGLQLLFYSVGIGQISSEVPQNLSASRPQDRQFILSSKKLLLSDSGFYLCAWRGELAATGELFFGEGSRLTVL.

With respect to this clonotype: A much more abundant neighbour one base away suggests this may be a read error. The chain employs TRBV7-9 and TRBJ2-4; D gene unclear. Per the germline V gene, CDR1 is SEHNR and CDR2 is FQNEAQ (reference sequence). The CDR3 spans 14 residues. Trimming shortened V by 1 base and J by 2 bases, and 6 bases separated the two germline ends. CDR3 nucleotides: TGTGCCAGCAGCTTAGGGGATACCAAAAACATTCAGTACTTC. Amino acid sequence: CASSLGDTKNIQYF.

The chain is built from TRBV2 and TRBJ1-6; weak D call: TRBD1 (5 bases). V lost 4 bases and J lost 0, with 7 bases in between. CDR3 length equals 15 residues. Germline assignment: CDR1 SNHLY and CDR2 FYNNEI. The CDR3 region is CASSGQSSYNSPLHF. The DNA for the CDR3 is TGTGCCAGCAGTGGACAGAGCTCCTATAATTCACCCCTCCACTTT.

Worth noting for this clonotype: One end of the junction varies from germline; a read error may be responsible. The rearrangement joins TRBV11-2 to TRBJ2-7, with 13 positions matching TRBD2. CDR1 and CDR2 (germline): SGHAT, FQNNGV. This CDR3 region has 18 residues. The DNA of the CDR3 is TGTGCCAGCAGCTTATCCGTTAGACTAGCGGGAGGCGGGTACGAGCTGTACTTC. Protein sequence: CASSLSVRLAGGGYELYF.

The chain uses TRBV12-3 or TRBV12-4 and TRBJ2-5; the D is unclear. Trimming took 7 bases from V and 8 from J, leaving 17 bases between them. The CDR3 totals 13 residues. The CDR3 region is CASTPGHVGTQYF. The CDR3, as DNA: TGTGCCAGCACCCCTGGCCATGTGGGAACCCAGTACTTC.

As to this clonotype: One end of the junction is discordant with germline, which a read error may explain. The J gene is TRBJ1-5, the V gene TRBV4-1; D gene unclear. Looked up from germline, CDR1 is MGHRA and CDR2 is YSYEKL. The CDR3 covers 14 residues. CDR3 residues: CASSSSVSNQHQHF. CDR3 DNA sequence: TGCGCCAGCAGCTCCTCAGTAAGCAATCAGCACCAGCATTTT.

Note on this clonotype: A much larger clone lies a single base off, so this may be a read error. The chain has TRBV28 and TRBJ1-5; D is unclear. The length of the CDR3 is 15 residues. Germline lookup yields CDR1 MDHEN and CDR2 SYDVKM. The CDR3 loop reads CASSSGSPGGQPLHF. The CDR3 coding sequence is TGTGCCAGCAGTTCCGGGTCTCCCGGAGGTCAGCCCCTGCATTTT.

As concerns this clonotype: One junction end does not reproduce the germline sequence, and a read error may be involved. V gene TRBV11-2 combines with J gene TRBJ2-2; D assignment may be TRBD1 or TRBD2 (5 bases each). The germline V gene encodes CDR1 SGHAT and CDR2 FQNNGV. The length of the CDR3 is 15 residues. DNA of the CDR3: TGTGCCAGCAGGTTAATCGGACGGGGCACCGGGGAGTTGTTTTTT. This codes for CASRLIGRGTGELFF.

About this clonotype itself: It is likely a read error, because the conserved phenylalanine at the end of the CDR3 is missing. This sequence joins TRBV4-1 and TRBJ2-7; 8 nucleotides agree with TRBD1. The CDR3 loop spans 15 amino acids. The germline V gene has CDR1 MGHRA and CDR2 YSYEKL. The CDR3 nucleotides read TGTGCCAGCAGCCAAGATTACAGGGGGATATACGAGCAGTACTCC. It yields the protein CASSQDYRGIYEQYS.

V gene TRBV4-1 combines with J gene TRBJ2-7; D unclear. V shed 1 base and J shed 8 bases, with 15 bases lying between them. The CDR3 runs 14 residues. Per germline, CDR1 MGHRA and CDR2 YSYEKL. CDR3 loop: CASSQGPTLGQQYF. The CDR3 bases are TGCGCCAGCAGCCAAGGTCCCACTCTCGGGCAGCAGTACTTC.